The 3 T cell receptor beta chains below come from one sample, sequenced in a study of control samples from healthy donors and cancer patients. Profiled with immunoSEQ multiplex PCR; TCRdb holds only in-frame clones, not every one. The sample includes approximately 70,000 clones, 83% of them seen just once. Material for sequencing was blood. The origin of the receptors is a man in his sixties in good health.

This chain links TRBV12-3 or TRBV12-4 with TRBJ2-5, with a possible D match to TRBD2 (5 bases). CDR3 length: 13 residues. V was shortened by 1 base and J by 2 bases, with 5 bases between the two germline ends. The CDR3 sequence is CASSLGLQETQYF. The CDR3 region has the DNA TGTGCCAGCAGTTTAGGACTACAAGAGACCCAGTACTTC.

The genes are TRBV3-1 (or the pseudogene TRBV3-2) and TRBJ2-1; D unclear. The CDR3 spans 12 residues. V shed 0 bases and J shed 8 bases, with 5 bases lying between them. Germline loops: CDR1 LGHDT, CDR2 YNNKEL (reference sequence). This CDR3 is CASSQERYEQFF. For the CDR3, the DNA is TGTGCCAGCAGCCAAGAACGGTATGAGCAGTTCTTC.

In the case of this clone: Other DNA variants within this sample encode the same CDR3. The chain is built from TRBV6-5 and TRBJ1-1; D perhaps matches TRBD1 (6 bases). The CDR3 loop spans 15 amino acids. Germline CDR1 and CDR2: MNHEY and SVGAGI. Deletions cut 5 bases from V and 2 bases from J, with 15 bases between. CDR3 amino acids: CASSPGTGQNTEAFF. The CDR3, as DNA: TGTGCCAGCAGTCCAGGAACAGGGCAAAACACTGAAGCTTTCTTT.